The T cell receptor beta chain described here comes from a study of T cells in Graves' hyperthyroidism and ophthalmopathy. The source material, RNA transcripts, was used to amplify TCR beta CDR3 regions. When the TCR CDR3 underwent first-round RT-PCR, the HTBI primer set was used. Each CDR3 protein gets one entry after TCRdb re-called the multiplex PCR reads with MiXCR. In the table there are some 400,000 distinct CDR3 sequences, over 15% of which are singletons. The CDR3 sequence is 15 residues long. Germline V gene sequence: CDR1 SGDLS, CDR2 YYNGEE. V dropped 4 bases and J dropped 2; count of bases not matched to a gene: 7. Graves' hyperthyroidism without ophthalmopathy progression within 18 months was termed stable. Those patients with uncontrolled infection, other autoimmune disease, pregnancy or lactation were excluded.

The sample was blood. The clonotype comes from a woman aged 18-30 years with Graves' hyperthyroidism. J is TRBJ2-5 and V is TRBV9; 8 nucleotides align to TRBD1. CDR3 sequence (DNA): TGTGCCAGCAGCCCGGGACAGGTCTTACAAGAGACCCAGTACTTC. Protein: CASSPGQVLQETQYF. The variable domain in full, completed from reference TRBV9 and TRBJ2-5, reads DSGVTQTPKHLITATGQRVTLRCSPRSGDLSVYWYQQSLDQGLQFLIQYYNGEERAKGNILERFSAQQFPDLHSELNLSSLELGDSALYFCASSPGQVLQETQYFGPGTRLLVL.